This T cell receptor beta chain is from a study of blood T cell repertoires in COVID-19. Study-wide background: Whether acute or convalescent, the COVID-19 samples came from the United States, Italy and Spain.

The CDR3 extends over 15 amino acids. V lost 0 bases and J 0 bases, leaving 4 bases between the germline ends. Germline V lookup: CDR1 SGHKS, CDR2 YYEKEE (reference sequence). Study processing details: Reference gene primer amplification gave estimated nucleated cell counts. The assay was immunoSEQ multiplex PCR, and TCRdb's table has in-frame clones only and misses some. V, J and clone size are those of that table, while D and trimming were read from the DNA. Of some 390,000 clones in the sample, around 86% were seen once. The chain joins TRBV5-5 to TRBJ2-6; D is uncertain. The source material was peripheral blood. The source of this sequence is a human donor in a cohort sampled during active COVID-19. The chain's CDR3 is CASSLVDSGANVLTF. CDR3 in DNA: TGTGCCAGCAGCTTGGTAGACTCTGGGGCCAACGTCCTGACTTTC.